This note documents a single TCR beta chain sequence. Its target is not known. The data were obtained in a study of blood T cells in healthy people across ages. Alongside a J-beta primer mix, a sample-barcoded 5' primer served in a second PCR lasting about 7 to 12 cycles. Every cDNA molecule carried a tag from a template-switch adaptor bearing 12 random nucleotides. TCRdb redid the calling of the 5' RACE reads with MiXCR, one entry per CDR3 protein. This table has about 580,000 distinct CDR3 sequences, around 48% appearing once. The CDR3 is 16 amino acids. Germline assignment: CDR1 SGHRS and CDR2 YFSETQ. V dropped 4 bases and J dropped 5 bases, with 21 bases sitting between them. Overall study results and limits: Unsorted PBMCs prevented conclusive naive versus antigen-experienced comparison.

The clonotype originates from an elderly man in good health. The chain recombines TRBV5-1 with TRBJ2-5; possibly TRBD1 for D (7 bases). The source material was blood. The CDR3 coding sequence is TGCGCCAGCAGCCCGGGGGTCGACAGGGTAGTCGAGACCCAGTACTTC. This codes for CASSPGVDRVVETQYF.